This T cell receptor beta chain was observed in a study of vaccination effects on CD4 cells after COVID-19. CD4+ T cells specific for antigen were expanded with viral peptide pools by the ViraFEST assay before sequencing. Scientists isolated CD4+ T cells after a roughly 9-day culture period ended. According to PCR results, the person was infected with SARS-CoV-2 between March and December 2020. General observations from the study: Marked clonal contraction was seen late after vaccination (in both infection- and vaccine-induced clones).

This CDR3 is built from 15 residues. The sample holds one count of this clone. Its antigen is currently unknown. Method: immunoSEQ multiplex PCR; TCRdb's copy keeps in-frame clones and lacks some. Of 40,000 to 50,000 clones detected, roughly two thirds appear once; the ten largest clones hold more than 30%. The sequence came from a human donor who had a prior SARS-CoV-2 infection. The sequenced sample was CD4+ T cells from PBMCs cultured with a peptide pool, obtained before COVID-19 vaccination. This chain links TRBV21-1 with TRBJ1-6; the table's D call of TRBD1 was not tested on the DNA. TRBV21-1 is described as a pseudogene. This chain's CDR3 is CATKTGISYNSPLHF. CDR3 coding DNA: TGTGCCACTAAGACAGGCATCTCCTATAATTCACCCCTCCACTTT.